Here is one T cell receptor (beta chain) with its context. The data derive from a study of blood T cell repertoires in COVID-19. As for the study in general: Sites in the United States, Italy and Spain provided acute and convalescent COVID-19 samples.

The CDR3 length is 13 residues. The germline V gene encodes CDR1 MNHEY and CDR2 SMNVEV (reference sequence). With 6 bases removed from V and 6 bases from J, the gap between germline ends came to 12 bases. Per the authors' pipeline: Nucleated cell counts were estimated from reference gene primer amplification. The protocol was immunoSEQ multiplex PCR, while the TCRdb copy is restricted to in-frame clones and leaves out a portion. V, J and clone size derive from that table, while D and trimming were established from the DNA sequence. This table holds about 160,000 clones, more than 60% found once. Sequencing was carried out using peripheral blood. The TCR was taken from a man between 70 and 80 years old with acute or convalescent COVID-19. The rearrangement joins TRBV27 to TRBJ2-1, with a tentative D call TRBD2 (5 bases). CDR3 nucleotides: TGTGCCAGCAGGGACTGGGTTTCCAATGAGCAGTTCTTC. Protein: CASRDWVSNEQFF.